The 3 T cell receptor beta chains below all came from one sample that was sequenced in a study of identical twins. TCRdb analysed the 5' RACE reads with MiXCR anew, one entry per CDR3 protein. The data contain about 550,000 distinct CDR3 sequences, about 20% of them seen just once; the ten biggest clones take up about 0.5%. The same sample was also used in a study of yellow fever vaccine responses in identical twins.

The source material was CD4+ T cells sorted from blood. The receptors here all came from a woman between 18 and 29 years old in good health.

This clonotype turned up a few times. The chain uses TRBV12-3 or TRBV12-4 and TRBJ2-7; D is ambiguous. The length of the CDR3 is 14 residues. V was clipped by 8 bases and J by 6 bases, with 20 bases between them. The CDR3 is CASRPSVGFLEQYF. DNA for the CDR3: TGTGCCAGCCGACCCTCGGTTGGTTTTCTCGAGCAGTACTTC.

This clonotype was counted only a few times. The V and J genes are TRBV6-5 and TRBJ1-2; D gene unclear. Per the germline V gene, CDR1 is MNHEY and CDR2 is SVGAGI. This CDR3 region has 12 residues. With 7 bases removed from V and 6 bases from J, the gap between germline ends came to 12 bases. DNA of the CDR3: TGTGCCAGCAAAGACCCTTGGGATGGCTACACCTTC. It specifies CASKDPWDGYTF.

This chain joins TRBV7-9 and TRBJ2-5, with 7 positions matching TRBD1. V was pared by 6 bases and J by 5 bases, with 9 bases of the junction left unmatched. This CDR3 region has 14 residues. Germline V gene lookup returns CDR1 SEHNR and CDR2 FQNEAQ (reference sequence). CDR3 sequence reads: CASSLDRVVETQYF. The CDR3 bases are TGTGCCAGCAGTCTAGACAGGGTGGTGGAGACCCAGTACTTC.